The present T cell receptor beta chain was sequenced within a study of blood T cell repertoires in COVID-19 (dated by TCRdb to about 2020). At the level of the whole study: Collaborator samples came from the United States, Italy and Spain and covered acute and convalescent phases of COVID-19. The samples were drawn from two sources: the first 160 participants of the ongoing ImmuneRACE study, and 1,254 subjects contributed by 6 global collaborators. A de-identified subject ID, COVID-19 status, age in years and sex were almost always included in the sample metadata. The repertoires were released in a freely available public database intended as a resource for research on the immune response to SARS-CoV-2. The prospective study material was composed of cDNA or gDNA derived from T cells, B-cell-depleted T cells, or PBMCs. HLA class I and class II types, where available, came from metadata supplied by the sample provider rather than from assay-based typing. The dataset comprised deeply sampled blood TCRbeta repertoires from subjects exposed to, actively infected with, or recovered from COVID-19. General findings and caveats noted by the study authors: The quantity of clinical and demographic metadata differed by source and by participant and was supplied without curation.

Notes on this clone: Its recognized antigen is unknown. No quality values exist for individual bases; no much larger clone is one base distant.

Whole blood was collected in K2EDTA tubes by collaborating institutions according to the institutions' own protocols. For TCRbeta analysis, collaborators shipped samples as frozen whole blood, isolated PBMCs, or DNA extracted from either of those sample types. TCRbeta CDR3 regions were amplified from genomic DNA using the immunoSEQ Assay, a bias-controlled multiplex PCR. The authors' analysis ran thus. Nucleated cell counts per sample were estimated from amplification of reference gene primers within the assay. Sequence reads were collapsed and filtered to measure the absolute abundance of every unique TCRbeta CDR3 rearrangement. For each sample, productive Simpson clonality was calculated as the square root of Simpson's diversity index across productive rearrangements. This immuneACCESS table, as held by TCRdb, lists in-frame sequences with V and J called but not all clones. Of the missing ones, under half trace to an unresolved V gene in checked studies; the others have no known cause. V, J and clone size derive from that table, while D and trimming were established from the DNA sequence. The sample includes approximately 190,000 clones, with around 83% observed a single time. The ten largest clones take up 6% to 7% of the sample.

From cysteine to phenylalanine, the CDR3 is 16 amino acids long. Of the read, only the CDR3 DNA is kept; its 48 bases are in frame from base 1. The germline ends are 15 bases apart after V is trimmed by 3 bases and J by 3 bases. According to the germline V gene, CDR1 reads MGHDK and CDR2 reads SYGVNS. The sequencing sample was made of peripheral blood. The sequence joins TRBV25-1 to TRBJ1-5, with no confidently assigned D gene. The receptor was isolated from a woman aged 40 to 50 with acute or convalescent COVID-19. The nucleotide sequence is given as TGTGCCAGCAGTGACAGCAGACGGGGAGTCAATCAGCCCCAGCATTTT. The encoded protein is CASSDSRRGVNQPQHF.